This entry lists 19 T cell receptor beta chains sequenced from one sample in a study of T cell responses to AZD1222 COVID-19 vaccine. The assay was immunoSEQ multiplex PCR, and TCRdb's table has in-frame clones only and misses some. The sample has approximately 140,000 clones; 92% are singletons. This specimen was peripheral blood, taken on day 0 of AZD1222 vaccination. The receptor set was obtained from an adult in good health.

The V call is TRBV4-2, the J call TRBJ1-1; D is unclear. The CDR3 spans 13 residues. The germline gives CDR1 LGHNA, CDR2 YNFKEQ. With 3 bases removed from V and 5 bases from J, the gap between germline ends came to 10 bases. CDR3 coding DNA: TGTGCCAGCAGCCAGAGCAGAGGGACTGAAGCTTTCTTT. Translating gives CASSQSRGTEAFF.

This sequence joins TRBV10-3 and TRBJ2-7, with TRBD1 as a possible D gene (5 bases). Trimming took 2 bases from V and 6 from J, leaving 11 bases between them. Per germline, CDR1 ENHRY and CDR2 SYGVKD. CDR3 size: 13 residues. The CDR3 bases are TGTGCCATCAGTGAGAGCCAGGGTCGCGAGCAGTACTTC. It codes for CAISESQGREQYF.

V usage is TRBV19 and J usage is TRBJ2-1; D gene ambiguous. This CDR3 comprises 14 residues. Trimming removed 1 base at V and 7 bases at J, with 11 bases between. In germline, CDR1 is LNHDA, CDR2 SQIVND (reference sequence). The CDR3 loop is CASSIVADSNEQFF. The CDR3 DNA reads TGTGCCAGTAGTATAGTGGCCGACTCAAATGAGCAGTTCTTC.

The chain recombines TRBV2 with TRBJ2-5; the match to TRBD2 covers 11 bases. V shed 7 bases and J 5 bases; nucleotides not matched to a gene: 18. The germline V gene encodes CDR1 SNHLY and CDR2 FYNNEI. The CDR3 consists of 18 residues. Written as DNA, the CDR3 is TGTGCCAGCACAAGGGAGACAGCAGGACTAGCGGGTAGGGAGACCCAGTACTTC. Its protein is CASTRETAGLAGRETQYF.

CDR3: CAISEPGANTGELFF. CDR3 nucleotide sequence: TGTGCCATCAGTGAACCAGGAGCGAACACCGGGGAGCTGTTTTTT. V gene TRBV10-3 combines with J gene TRBJ2-2; D ambiguous. The V gene's germline CDR1 is ENHRY and CDR2 SYGVKD. There are 15 residues in the CDR3. Trimming left V 3 bases short and J 0 bases short, with 8 bases between.

This rearrangement joins TRBV3-1 (or the pseudogene TRBV3-2) to TRBJ2-5; possible D gene TRBD2, 6 bases. The CDR3 is 13 amino acids. CDR1 and CDR2 from the germline V gene are LGHDT and YNNKEL (reference sequence). Trimming shortened V by 3 bases and J by 4 bases, and 9 bases separated the two germline ends. CDR3 bases: TGTGCCAGCAGCCACCAGGGAGGAGAGACCCAGTACTTC. Translated, it gives CASSHQGGETQYF.

This clone was recorded once. CDR3 nucleotide sequence: TGTGCCAGCTCACCACAAGCGGGGGGGATCCCCTACGAGCAGTACTTC. This encodes CASSPQAGGIPYEQYF. The rearrangement joins TRBV18 to TRBJ2-7; 10 bases are a match to TRBD2. J lost 2 bases, V lost 1 base, and 5 bases had no gene match. Germline CDR1 is KGHSH and CDR2 is LQKENI. The CDR3 totals 16 residues. Filled out from reference TRBV18 and TRBJ2-7, the complete variable domain reads NAGVMQNPRHLVRRRGQEARLRCSPMKGHSHVYWYRQLPEEGLKFMVYLQKENIIDESGMPKERFSAEFPKEGPSILRIQQVVRGDSAAYFCASSPQAGGIPYEQYFGPGTRLTVT.

J is TRBJ1-2 and V is TRBV2; 7 nucleotides agree with TRBD1. J gave up 4 bases and V 5 bases, and 4 bases lay outside the gene matches. The CDR3 contains 13 residues. CDR1 and CDR2 (germline): SNHLY, FYNNEI. The CDR3 protein is CASSPGQFYGYTF. The CDR3 DNA is TGTGCCAGCAGTCCGGGACAGTTCTATGGCTACACCTTC. Looking up the rest from reference TRBV2 and TRBJ1-2 gives the full variable domain: EPEVTQTPSHQVTQMGQEVILRCVPISNHLYFYWYRQILGQKVEFLVSFYNNEISEKSEIFDDQFSVERPDGSNFTLKIRSTKLEDSAMYFCASSPGQFYGYTFGSGTRLTVV.

The chain carries TRBV18 and TRBJ1-1, with unresolved D. Germline CDR1 is KGHSH and CDR2 is LQKENI. Trimming left V 3 bases short and J 4 bases short, with 12 bases between. This CDR3 has 14 amino acids. The DNA of the CDR3 is TGTGCCAGCTCACCCTATAGACAAGGCACTGAAGCTTTCTTT. Encoded protein: CASSPYRQGTEAFF.

This rearrangement joins TRBV29-1 to TRBJ2-2; the match to TRBD2 covers 9 bases. The germline CDR1 and CDR2 sequences are SQVTM and ANQGSEA. The CDR3 runs to 16 residues. Trimming cost V 1 base and J 7 bases; bases outside gene matches: 10. The CDR3 spells CSVEGVSGRFDGELFF. CDR3 sequence (DNA): TGCAGCGTTGAAGGGGTTAGCGGGAGATTCGACGGGGAGCTGTTTTTT.

The CDR3 region has the DNA TGTGCCAGCAGCTTATTAACGGCGGGAGGGCGATTAGAGACCCAGTACTTC. Translating it yields CASSLLTAGGRLETQYF. The V call is TRBV7-9, the J call TRBJ2-5; TRBD2 matches 9 bases. V lost 2 bases, J lost 4 bases, and 11 bases stayed unmatched. This CDR3 contains 17 residues. Per germline, CDR1 SEHNR and CDR2 FQNEAQ (reference sequence). Full variable domain (remainder filled in from reference TRBV7-9 and TRBJ2-5): DTGVSQNPRHKITKRGQNVTFRCDPISEHNRLYWYRQTLGQGPEFLTYFQNEAQLEKSRLLSDRFSAERPKGSFSTLEIQRTEQGDSAMYLCASSLLTAGGRLETQYFGPGTRLLVL.

This rearrangement joins TRBV27 to TRBJ2-1; 9 bases map to TRBD2. In germline, CDR1 is MNHEY, CDR2 SMNVEV (reference sequence). The CDR3 runs 15 residues. The V gene end was trimmed by 5 bases and the J gene end by 6 bases; junction bases not matched to a gene: 8. The CDR3 loop is CASSPAPSGANEQFF. CDR3 nucleotide sequence: TGTGCCAGCAGTCCCGCCCCTAGCGGGGCCAATGAGCAGTTCTTC.

The chain combines TRBV29-1 with TRBJ2-2; TRBD1 agrees at 8 bases. With 7 bases clipped from V and 2 bases from J, the junction kept 9 bases outside the gene matches. CDR1 and CDR2 (germline): SQVTM, ANQGSEA. The CDR3 is 15 residues long. CDR3 amino acids: CSAKSTGANTGELFF. CDR3 coding DNA: TGCAGCGCGAAATCGACAGGGGCCAACACCGGGGAGCTGTTTTTT.

The gene calls are TRBV20-1 and TRBJ2-5; TRBD2 is a possible D gene (7 bases). CDR1 DFQATT and CDR2 SNEGSKA come from the germline V gene (reference sequence). Trimming stripped 5 bases from V and 9 bases from J, with 10 bases between. The CDR3 runs to 10 residues. The CDR3 here is CSAGGAAQYF. In DNA, the CDR3 is TGCAGTGCTGGGGGGGCGGCCCAGTACTTC.

The chain is built from TRBV4-1 and TRBJ2-3; D gene uncertain. Germline V gene sequence: CDR1 MGHRA, CDR2 YSYEKL. The CDR3 runs 16 residues. V was pared by 4 bases and J by 1 base, with 15 bases between. The CDR3 protein is CASSPGLFGGTDTQYF. The DNA of the CDR3 is TGCGCCAGCAGCCCCGGCCTATTTGGGGGCACAGATACGCAGTATTTT.

The rearrangement links TRBV4-1 to TRBJ1-3, with 7 bases identical to TRBD1. The germline CDR1 and CDR2 sequences are MGHRA and YSYEKL. After removal of 2 bases from V and 4 bases from J, the junction contained 11 bases not matched to a gene. CDR3 length: 17 residues. CDR3 nucleotides: TGCGCCAGCAGCCAACGCCAACAGGGGCCTGGGGGAAACACCATATATTTT. Its protein product is CASSQRQQGPGGNTIYF.

The table lists this clone with a few counts. The V and J genes are TRBV5-1 and TRBJ1-1; a weak D match, TRBD1 (5 bases). The germline V gene has CDR1 SGHRS and CDR2 YFSETQ. V shed 2 bases and J shed 0 bases, with 11 bases lying between them. The CDR3 is 15 amino acids. This CDR3 is CASSFGTAMNTEAFF. DNA for the CDR3: TGCGCCAGCAGCTTCGGGACGGCCATGAACACTGAAGCTTTCTTT. Together with reference TRBV5-1 and TRBJ1-1, the CDR3 gives the full variable domain: KAGVTQTPRYLIKTRGQQVTLSCSPISGHRSVSWYQQTPGQGLQFLFEYFSETQRNKGNFPGRFSGRQFSNSRSEMNVSTLELGDSALYLCASSFGTAMNTEAFFGQGTRLTVV.

The count of this clone is one. V gene TRBV4-2 combines with J gene TRBJ1-6; no reliable D call. V dropped 7 bases and J dropped 0 bases, with 10 bases sitting between them. The CDR3 covers 15 residues. CDR1 and CDR2 (germline): LGHNA, YNFKEQ. The DNA for the CDR3 is TGTGCCAGCAACCGAGAGAGCTCCTATAATTCACCCCTCCACTTT. Protein: CASNRESSYNSPLHF.

This chain joins TRBV19 and TRBJ1-1; TRBD1 agrees at 8 bases. Germline assignment: CDR1 LNHDA and CDR2 SQIVND (reference sequence). The trim removed 4 bases at V and 11 bases at J, leaving 6 bases unmatched. The CDR3 length is 12 residues. The DNA for the CDR3 is TGTGCCAGTAGTACAGGGGGCAATGTGGCTTTCTTT. It is translated as CASSTGGNVAFF.